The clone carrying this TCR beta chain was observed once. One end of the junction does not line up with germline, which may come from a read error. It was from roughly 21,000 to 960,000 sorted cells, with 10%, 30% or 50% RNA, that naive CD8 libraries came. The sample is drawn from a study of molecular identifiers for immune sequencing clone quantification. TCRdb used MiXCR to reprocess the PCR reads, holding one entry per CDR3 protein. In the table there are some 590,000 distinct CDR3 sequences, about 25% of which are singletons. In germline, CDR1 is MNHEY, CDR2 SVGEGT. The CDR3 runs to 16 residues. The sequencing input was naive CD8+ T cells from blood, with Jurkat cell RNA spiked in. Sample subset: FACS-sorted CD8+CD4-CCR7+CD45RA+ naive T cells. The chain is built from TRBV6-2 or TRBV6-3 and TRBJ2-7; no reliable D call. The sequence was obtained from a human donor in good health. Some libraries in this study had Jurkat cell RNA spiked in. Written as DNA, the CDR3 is TGTGCCAGCAGTCGACCACAGACAACACCGACCTACGAGCAGAACTTC. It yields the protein CASSRPQTTPTYEQNF.